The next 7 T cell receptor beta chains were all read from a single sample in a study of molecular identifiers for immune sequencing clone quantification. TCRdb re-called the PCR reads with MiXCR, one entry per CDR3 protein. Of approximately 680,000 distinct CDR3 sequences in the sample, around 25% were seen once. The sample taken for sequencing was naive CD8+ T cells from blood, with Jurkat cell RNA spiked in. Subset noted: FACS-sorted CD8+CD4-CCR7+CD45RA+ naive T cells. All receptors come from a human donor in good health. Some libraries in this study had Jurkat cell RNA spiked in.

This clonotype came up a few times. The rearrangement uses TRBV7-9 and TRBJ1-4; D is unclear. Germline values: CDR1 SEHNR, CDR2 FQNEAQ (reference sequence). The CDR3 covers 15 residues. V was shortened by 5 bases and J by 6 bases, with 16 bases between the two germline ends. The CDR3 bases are TGTGCCAGCAGCAAACTTATAGGACTCGATGAAAAACTGTTTTTT. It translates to CASSKLIGLDEKLFF. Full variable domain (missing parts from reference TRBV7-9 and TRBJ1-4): DTGVSQNPRHKITKRGQNVTFRCDPISEHNRLYWYRQTLGQGPEFLTYFQNEAQLEKSRLLSDRFSAERPKGSFSTLEIQRTEQGDSAMYLCASSKLIGLDEKLFFGSGTQLSVL.

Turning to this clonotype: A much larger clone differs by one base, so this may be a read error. CDR3 region: CAGSLALSGTFQETQYF. CDR3 bases: TGTGCCGGCAGCTTAGCGCTAAGCGGGACATTCCAAGAGACCCAGTACTTC. The chain uses TRBV7-9 and TRBJ2-5, with D possibly being TRBD2 (7 bases). CDR3 size: 17 residues. Germline CDR1 SEHNR, CDR2 FQNEAQ (reference sequence).

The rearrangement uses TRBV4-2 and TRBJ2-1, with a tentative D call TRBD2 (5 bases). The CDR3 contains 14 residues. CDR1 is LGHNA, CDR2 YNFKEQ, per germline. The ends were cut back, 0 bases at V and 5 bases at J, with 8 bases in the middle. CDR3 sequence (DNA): TGTGCCAGCAGCCAAGAACGAGCGGACAATGAGCAGTTCTTC. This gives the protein CASSQERADNEQFF.

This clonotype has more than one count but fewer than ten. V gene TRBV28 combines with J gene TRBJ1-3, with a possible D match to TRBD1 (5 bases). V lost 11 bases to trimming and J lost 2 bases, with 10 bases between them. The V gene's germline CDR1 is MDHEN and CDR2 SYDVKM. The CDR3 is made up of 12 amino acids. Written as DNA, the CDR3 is TGTGCCTCGGGGCAGGCTGGAAACACCATATATTTT. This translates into CASGQAGNTIYF.

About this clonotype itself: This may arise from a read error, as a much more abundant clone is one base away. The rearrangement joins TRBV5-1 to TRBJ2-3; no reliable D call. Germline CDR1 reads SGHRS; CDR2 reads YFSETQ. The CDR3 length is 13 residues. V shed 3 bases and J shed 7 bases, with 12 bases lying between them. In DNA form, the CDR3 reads TGCGCCAGCAGCTCCGGTGGGGAAAATACGCAGTATTTT. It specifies CASSSGGENTQYF. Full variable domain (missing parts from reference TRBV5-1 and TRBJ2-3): KAGVTQTPRYLIKTRGQQVTLSCSPISGHRSVSWYQQTPGQGLQFLFEYFSETQRNKGNFPGRFSGRQFSNSRSEMNVSTLELGDSALYLCASSSGGENTQYFGPGTRLTVL.

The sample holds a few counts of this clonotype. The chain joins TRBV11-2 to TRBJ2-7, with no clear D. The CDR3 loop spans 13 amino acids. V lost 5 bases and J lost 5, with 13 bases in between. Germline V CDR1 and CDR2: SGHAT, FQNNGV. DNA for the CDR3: TGTGCCAGCAGCCTCCCCGATGGGGACGAGCAGTACTTC. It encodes CASSLPDGDEQYF.

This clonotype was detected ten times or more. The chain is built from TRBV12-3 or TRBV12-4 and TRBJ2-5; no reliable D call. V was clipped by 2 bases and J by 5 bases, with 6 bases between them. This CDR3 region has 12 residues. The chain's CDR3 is CASSLTVETQYF. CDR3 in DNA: TGTGCCAGCAGTTTAACCGTCGAGACCCAGTACTTC.